This passage covers 8 T cell receptor beta chains from one sample sequenced in a study of T cells after posttransplantation cyclophosphamide. Measured with immunoSEQ multiplex PCR; TCRdb has only the in-frame clones, and not every one. The table records about 31,000 clones, about 93% of them present only once. Cells defined as naive were viable CD3+CD4+ or CD3+CD8+ and CCR7+CD45RA+CD45RO-CD95-CD27+CD28+. The sequencing sample was made of naive CD4+ T cells sorted from PBMCs. These receptors were collected from a woman aged 60-75 years in good health, CMV-negative, and a related stem cell transplant donor.

The rearrangement joins TRBV6-1 to TRBJ2-7; D is perhaps TRBD2 (6 bases). This CDR3 spans 15 amino acids. CDR1 and CDR2 (germline): MNHNS, SASEGT. Trimming left V 7 bases short and J 2 bases short, with 18 bases between. The CDR3: CASTPISTGAYEQYF. The DNA of the CDR3 is TGTGCCAGCACTCCGATCTCAACGGGAGCCTACGAGCAGTACTTC.

This clone has a single count. The chain links TRBV5-4 to TRBJ1-6; D not certain. Germline V CDR1 and CDR2: SGHNT, YYREEE (reference sequence). The V gene lost 0 bases and the J gene lost 8 bases, with 9 bases spanning the gap. The CDR3 is 14 amino acids. CDR3 region: CASSLVSQDSPLHF. The CDR3, as DNA: TGTGCCAGCAGCTTGGTGTCGCAGGATTCACCCCTCCACTTT.

The chain uses TRBV7-6 and TRBJ2-1, with 13 bases fitting TRBD2. The CDR3 totals 15 residues. The germline V gene has CDR1 SGHVS and CDR2 FNYEAQ. V shed 3 bases, J shed 7 bases, and the junction held 3 bases outside the gene matches. For the CDR3, the DNA is TGTGCCAGCAGCTTTAGGACTAGCGGGAGTAATGAGCAGTTCTTC. As protein: CASSFRTSGSNEQFF.

This rearrangement joins TRBV10-2 to TRBJ2-3, with 9 positions matching TRBD1. The V gene's germline CDR1 is WSHSY and CDR2 SAAADI. V was pared by 5 bases and J by 6 bases, with 6 bases of the junction left unmatched. This CDR3 comprises 14 residues. The CDR3 DNA is TGCGCCAGCAGTAAGGGACAGGGCTTGGATACGCAGTATTTT. This sequence encodes CASSKGQGLDTQYF.

This rearrangement joins TRBV5-1 to TRBJ1-1, with 8 bases matching TRBD1. This CDR3 region has 21 residues. The germline CDR1 and CDR2 sequences are SGHRS and YFSETQ. The J segment lost 2 bases and the V segment lost 1 base, leaving 22 bases of the junction unmatched. Written as DNA, the CDR3 is TGCGCCAGCAGCTTGACTCTCGGGACAGGCATTGGCAGAAATGCAAACACTGAAGCTTTCTTT. Its protein is CASSLTLGTGIGRNANTEAFF.

The chain combines TRBV19 with TRBJ1-4, with 9 bases matching TRBD1. J lost 8 bases, V lost 8 bases, and 9 bases had no gene match. CDR1 is LNHDA, CDR2 SQIVND, per germline (reference sequence). The CDR3 loop spans 14 amino acids. CDR3 coding DNA: TGTGCCAGTCTCAGCGGGACAGGGCGCGAAAAACTGTTTTTT. Translating it yields CASLSGTGREKLFF.

The chain is built from TRBV28 and TRBJ1-3, with 9 bases matching TRBD1. Germline-derived CDR1 and CDR2 are MDHEN and SYDVKM. This CDR3 has 15 residues. V gave up 4 bases and J gave up 4 bases; unmatched junction bases: 5. CDR3 sequence reads: CASSSAGTGGNTIYF. CDR3 sequence (DNA): TGTGCCAGCAGTTCGGCCGGGACAGGGGGAAACACCATATATTTT.

This chain connects TRBV6-5 to TRBJ1-2; 7 positions agree with TRBD1. There are 14 residues in the CDR3. J lost 6 bases, V lost 6 bases, and 10 bases had no gene match. Germline-derived CDR1 and CDR2 are MNHEY and SVGAGI. Here the CDR3 reads CASSRTDRANGYTF. In nucleotides, the CDR3 is TGTGCCAGCAGCCGAACCGACAGGGCAAATGGCTACACCTTC.